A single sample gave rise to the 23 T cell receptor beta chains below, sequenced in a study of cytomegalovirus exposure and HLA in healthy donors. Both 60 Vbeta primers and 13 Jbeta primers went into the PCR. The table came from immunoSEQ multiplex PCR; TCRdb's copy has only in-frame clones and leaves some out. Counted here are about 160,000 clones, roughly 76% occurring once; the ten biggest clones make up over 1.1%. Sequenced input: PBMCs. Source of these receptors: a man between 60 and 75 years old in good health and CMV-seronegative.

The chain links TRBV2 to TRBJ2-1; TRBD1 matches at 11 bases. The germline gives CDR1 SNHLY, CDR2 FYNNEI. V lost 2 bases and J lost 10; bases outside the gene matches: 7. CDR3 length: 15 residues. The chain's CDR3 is CASSEWDRGNGEQFF. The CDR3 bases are TGTGCCAGCAGTGAATGGGACAGGGGGAATGGCGAGCAGTTCTTC.

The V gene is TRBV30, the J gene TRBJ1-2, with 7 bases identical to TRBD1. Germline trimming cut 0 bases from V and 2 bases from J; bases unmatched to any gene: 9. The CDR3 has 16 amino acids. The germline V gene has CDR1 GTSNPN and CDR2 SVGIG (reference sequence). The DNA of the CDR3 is TGTGCCTGGAGTGTTCGAGTTAGACAGGGAAACTATGGCTACACCTTC. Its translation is CAWSVRVRQGNYGYTF. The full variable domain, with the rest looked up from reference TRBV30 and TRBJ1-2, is SQTIHQWPATLVQPVGSPLSLECTVEGTSNPNLYWYRQAAGRGLQLLFYSVGIGQISSEVPQNLSASRPQDRQFILSSKKLLLSDSGFYLCAWSVRVRQGNYGYTFGSGTRLTVV.

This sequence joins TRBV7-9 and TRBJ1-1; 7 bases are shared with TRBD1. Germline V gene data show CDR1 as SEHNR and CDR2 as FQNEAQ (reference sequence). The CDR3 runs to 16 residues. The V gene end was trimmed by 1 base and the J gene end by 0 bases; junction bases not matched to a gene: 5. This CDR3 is CASSLVGGWLNTEAFF. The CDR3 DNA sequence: TGTGCCAGCAGCTTAGTAGGGGGCTGGTTGAACACTGAAGCTTTCTTT.

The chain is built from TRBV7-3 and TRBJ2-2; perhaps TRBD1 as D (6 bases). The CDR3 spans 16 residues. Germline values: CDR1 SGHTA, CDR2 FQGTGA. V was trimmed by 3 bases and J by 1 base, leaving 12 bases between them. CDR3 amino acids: CASSFGSDRNTGELFF. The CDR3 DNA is TGTGCCAGCAGCTTCGGGTCGGACAGGAACACCGGGGAGCTGTTTTTT.

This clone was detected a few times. The CDR3 region is CASSTAGRTGELFF. In DNA, the CDR3 is TGTGCCAGTAGTACGGCAGGTCGCACCGGGGAGCTGTTTTTT. V is TRBV19 and J is TRBJ2-2; no clear D. Trimming pared 4 bases from V and 4 bases from J, leaving 10 bases between. CDR3 length equals 14 residues. Germline CDR1 and CDR2: LNHDA and SQIVND (reference sequence).

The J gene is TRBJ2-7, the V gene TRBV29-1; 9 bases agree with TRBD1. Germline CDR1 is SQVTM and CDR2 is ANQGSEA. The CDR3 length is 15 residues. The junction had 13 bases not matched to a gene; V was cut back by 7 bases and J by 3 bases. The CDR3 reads CSAQRTPGQGYEQYF. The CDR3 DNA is TGCAGCGCCCAAAGGACTCCGGGACAGGGCTACGAGCAGTACTTC.

Here the CDR3 reads CASSFGQALPYEQYF. DNA of the CDR3: TGTGCCAGCAGCTTCGGTCAAGCCCTGCCCTACGAGCAGTACTTC. The chain is built from TRBV5-4 and TRBJ2-7, with D hard to call. This CDR3 has 15 residues. V lost 2 bases, J lost 2 bases, and 14 bases lay in between. The germline V gene has CDR1 SGHNT and CDR2 YYREEE (reference sequence).

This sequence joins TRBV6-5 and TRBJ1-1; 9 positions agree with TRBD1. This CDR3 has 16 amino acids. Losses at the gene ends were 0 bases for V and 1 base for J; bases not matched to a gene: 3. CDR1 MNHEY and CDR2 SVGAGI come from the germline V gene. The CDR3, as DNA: TGTGCCAGCAGTTACTCGGGACAGGGACCGAACACTGAAGCTTTCTTT. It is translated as CASSYSGQGPNTEAFF.

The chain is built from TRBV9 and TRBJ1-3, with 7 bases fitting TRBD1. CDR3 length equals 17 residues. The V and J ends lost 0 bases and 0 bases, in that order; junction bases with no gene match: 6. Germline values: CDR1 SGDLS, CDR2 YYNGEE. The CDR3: CASSVGAQGYSGNTIYF. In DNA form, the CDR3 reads TGTGCCAGCAGCGTAGGAGCACAGGGGTACTCTGGAAACACCATATATTTT.

CDR3 coding DNA: TGTGCCAGCAGTGAGGTAGCGGAGCTTTCAGATACGCAGTATTTT. It codes for CASSEVAELSDTQYF. The V gene is TRBV2, the J gene TRBJ2-3; TRBD2 might be the D (6 bases). The CDR3 is made up of 15 amino acids. V was clipped by 3 bases and J by 4 bases, with 14 bases between them. The germline CDR1 and CDR2 sequences are SNHLY and FYNNEI.

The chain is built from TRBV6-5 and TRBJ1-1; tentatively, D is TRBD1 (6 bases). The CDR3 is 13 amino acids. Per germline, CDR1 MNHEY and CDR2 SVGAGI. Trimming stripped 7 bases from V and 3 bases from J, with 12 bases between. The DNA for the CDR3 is TGTGCCAGCAAGGGGGACCTTTACACTGAAGCTTTCTTT. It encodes CASKGDLYTEAFF.

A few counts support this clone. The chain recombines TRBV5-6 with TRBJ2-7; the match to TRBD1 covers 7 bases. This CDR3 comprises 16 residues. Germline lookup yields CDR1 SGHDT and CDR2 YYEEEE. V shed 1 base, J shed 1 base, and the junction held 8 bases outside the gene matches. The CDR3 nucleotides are TGTGCCAGCAGCTTGACGGACAGGTTAAGGTCCTACGAGCAGTACTTC. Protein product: CASSLTDRLRSYEQYF.

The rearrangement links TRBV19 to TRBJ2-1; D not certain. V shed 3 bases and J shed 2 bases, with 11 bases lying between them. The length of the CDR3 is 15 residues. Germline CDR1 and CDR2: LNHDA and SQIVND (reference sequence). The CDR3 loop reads CASSITTTAYNEQFF. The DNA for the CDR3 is TGTGCCAGTAGTATCACGACAACAGCCTACAATGAGCAGTTCTTC.

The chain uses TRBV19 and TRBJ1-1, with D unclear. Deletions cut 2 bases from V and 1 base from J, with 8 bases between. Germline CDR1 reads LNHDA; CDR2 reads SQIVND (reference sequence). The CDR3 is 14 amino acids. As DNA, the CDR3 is TGTGCCAGTAGTATAAGGGAGGAGAACACTGAAGCTTTCTTT. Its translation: CASSIREENTEAFF.

The CDR3 spells CASSLVGGRIPYEQYF. CDR3 sequence (DNA): TGTGCCAGCAGCTTAGTGGGCGGGAGGATTCCGTACGAGCAGTACTTC. The J gene is TRBJ2-7, the V gene TRBV7-8, with TRBD2 matching over 8 bases. This CDR3 spans 16 amino acids. Unmatched junction bases numbered 9, after V lost 1 base and J lost 4 bases. Per the germline V gene, CDR1 is SGHVS and CDR2 is FQNEAQ.

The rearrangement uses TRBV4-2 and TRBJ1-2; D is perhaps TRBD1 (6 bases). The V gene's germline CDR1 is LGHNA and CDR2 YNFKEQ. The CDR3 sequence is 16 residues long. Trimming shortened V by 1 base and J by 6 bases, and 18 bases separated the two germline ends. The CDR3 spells CASSQASLARGHGYTF. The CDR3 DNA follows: TGTGCCAGCAGCCAAGCTTCCCTGGCCAGGGGCCATGGCTACACCTTC.

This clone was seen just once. In nucleotides, the CDR3 is TGTGCCAGCGAGGCCCCGGGTTACGAGCAGTACTTC. It yields the protein CASEAPGYEQYF. The V call is TRBV2, the J call TRBJ2-7; D is uncertain. The germline V and J ends were trimmed by 8 bases and 4 bases, with 12 bases remaining between them. The germline V gene encodes CDR1 SNHLY and CDR2 FYNNEI. This CDR3 comprises 12 residues. Variable domain in full (rest from reference TRBV2 and TRBJ2-7): EPEVTQTPSHQVTQMGQEVILRCVPISNHLYFYWYRQILGQKVEFLVSFYNNEISEKSEIFDDQFSVERPDGSNFTLKIRSTKLEDSAMYFCASEAPGYEQYFGPGTRLTVT.

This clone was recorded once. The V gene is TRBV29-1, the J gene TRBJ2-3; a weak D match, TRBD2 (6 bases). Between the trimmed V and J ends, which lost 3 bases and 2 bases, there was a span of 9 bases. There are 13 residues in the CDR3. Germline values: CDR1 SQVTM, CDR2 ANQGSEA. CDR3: CSVEASDTDTQYF. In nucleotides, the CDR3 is TGCAGCGTTGAGGCTAGCGACACAGATACGCAGTATTTT.

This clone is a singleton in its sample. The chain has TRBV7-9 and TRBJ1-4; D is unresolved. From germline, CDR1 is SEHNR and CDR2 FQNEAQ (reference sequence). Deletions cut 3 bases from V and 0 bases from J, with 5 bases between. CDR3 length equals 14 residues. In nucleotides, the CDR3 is TGTGCCAGCAGCTTGTTCGCAACTAATGAAAAACTGTTTTTT. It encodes CASSLFATNEKLFF.

CDR3 nucleotide sequence: TGTGCCAGCAGCTTAGGCCAAGGAGTACTCTATGGCTACACCTTC. The encoded protein is CASSLGQGVLYGYTF. The chain has TRBV13 and TRBJ1-2; no clear D gene. The CDR3 length is 15 residues. The germline V and J ends were trimmed by 0 bases and 4 bases, with 12 bases remaining between them. Germline CDR1 is PRHDT and CDR2 is FYEKMQ (reference sequence).

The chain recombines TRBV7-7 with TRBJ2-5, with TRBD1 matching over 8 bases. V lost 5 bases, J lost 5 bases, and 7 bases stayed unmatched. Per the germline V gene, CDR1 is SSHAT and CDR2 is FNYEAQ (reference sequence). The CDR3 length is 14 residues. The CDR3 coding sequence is TGTGCCAGCAGCCAGACAGGGGTGGGGGAGACCCAGTACTTC. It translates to CASSQTGVGETQYF.

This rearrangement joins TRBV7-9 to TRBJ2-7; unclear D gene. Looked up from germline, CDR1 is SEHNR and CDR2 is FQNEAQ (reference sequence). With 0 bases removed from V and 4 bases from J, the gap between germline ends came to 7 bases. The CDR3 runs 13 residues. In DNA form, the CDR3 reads TGTGCCAGCAGCTTAGCTCCTCAGTACGAGCAGTACTTC. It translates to CASSLAPQYEQYF.

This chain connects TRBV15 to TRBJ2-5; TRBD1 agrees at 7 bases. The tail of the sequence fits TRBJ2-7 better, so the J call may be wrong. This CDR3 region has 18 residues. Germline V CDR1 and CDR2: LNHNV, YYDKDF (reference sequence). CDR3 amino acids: CATSRTTTDRRYSYEQYF. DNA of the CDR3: TGTGCCACCAGCAGAACTACTACGGACAGGCGCTACTCCTACGAGCAGTACTTC.